These 24 T cell receptor beta chains share one sample of origin, sequenced in a study of T cells in Graves' hyperthyroidism and ophthalmopathy. Amplification of TCR beta CDR3 regions was performed using RNA transcripts as template. TCR CDR3 regions were first amplified by RT-PCR with HTBI primers. TCRdb processed the multiplex PCR reads anew with MiXCR; each CDR3 protein has one entry. The repertoire has 500,000 to 650,000 distinct CDR3 sequences, 17% of them found once; the top ten carry roughly 15%. Sample: blood. These receptors were obtained from a woman aged 18-29 years with Graves' ophthalmopathy.

The sample holds many counts of this clonotype. This chain joins TRBV2 and TRBJ2-7, with TRBD1 as a possible D gene (6 bases). The V gene's germline CDR1 is SNHLY and CDR2 FYNNEI. Trimming shortened V by 7 bases and J by 4 bases, and 14 bases separated the two germline ends. This CDR3 has 13 amino acids. The CDR3, as DNA: TGTGCCAGCAATCGGGACACGACTTACGAGCAGTACTTC. Translated: CASNRDTTYEQYF.

This clonotype was observed many times. The rearrangement links TRBV6-2 or TRBV6-3 to TRBJ2-3; the D gene could be TRBD1 or TRBD2 (5 bases each). The CDR3 covers 15 residues. With 6 bases removed from V and 7 bases from J, the gap between germline ends came to 20 bases. Germline V lookup: CDR1 MNHEY, CDR2 SVGEGT. CDR3 residues: CASSPRDGQYHTQYF. The CDR3 coding sequence is TGTGCCAGCAGCCCCCGGGACGGCCAATATCATACGCAGTATTTT.

This chain uses TRBV7-2 with TRBJ1-6; TRBD1 agrees at 7 bases. The CDR3 totals 14 residues. Trimming cost V 4 bases and J 13 bases; bases outside gene matches: 10. Germline CDR1 reads SGHTA; CDR2 reads FQGNSA. Here the CDR3 reads CASSYGDSDNPLHF. The CDR3 DNA sequence: TGTGCCAGCAGCTATGGGGACAGCGACAATCCCCTCCACTTT. The full variable domain, with the rest looked up from reference TRBV7-2 and TRBJ1-6, is GAGVSQSPSNKVTEKGKDVELRCDPISGHTALYWYRQSLGQGLEFLIYFQGNSAPDKSGLPSDRFSAERTGGSVSTLTIQRTQQEDSAVYLCASSYGDSDNPLHFGNGTRLTVT.

This clonotype occurred a few times. This sequence may be a read error, since a much larger clone differs from it by one base. V is TRBV2 and J is TRBJ1-3, with unresolved D. The CDR3 consists of 16 residues. CDR1 and CDR2 from the germline V gene are SNHLY and FYNNEI. CDR3 residues: CASSEVEPGGGSTIYF. CDR3 nucleotide sequence: TGTGCCAGCAGTGAAGTTGAGCCCGGCGGTGGAAGCACCATATATTTT. The full variable domain, completed using reference TRBV2 and TRBJ1-3, is EPEVTQTPSHQVTQMGQEVILRCVPISNHLYFYWYRQILGQKVEFLVSFYNNEISEKSEIFDDQFSVERPDGSNFTLKIRSTKLEDSAMYFCASSEVEPGGGSTIYFGEGSWLTVV.

This clonotype was seen at least ten times. The V and J genes are TRBV30 and TRBJ1-1; D uncertain. The CDR3 runs 13 residues. V was clipped by 1 base and J by 1 base, with 7 bases between them. Germline lookup yields CDR1 GTSNPN and CDR2 SVGIG (reference sequence). This CDR3 is CAWSDGANTEAFF. The DNA of the CDR3 is TGTGCCTGGAGTGACGGAGCGAACACTGAAGCTTTCTTT.

This clonotype has a count of ten or more. The chain has TRBV28 and TRBJ2-5, with D possibly matching TRBD2 (7 bases). This CDR3 has 13 residues. Trimming pared 5 bases from V and 12 bases from J, leaving 19 bases between. Germline assignment: CDR1 MDHEN and CDR2 SYDVKM. The CDR3 region is CASSGMGTGREYF. In DNA form, the CDR3 reads TGTGCCAGCAGTGGGATGGGTACAGGGAGGGAGTACTTC.

CDR3 bases: TGTGCCAGCAGTGGCCGTGGGACACCTAGGGATCAGCCCCAGCATTTT. Translating it yields CASSGRGTPRDQPQHF. The chain joins TRBV6-1 to TRBJ1-5; D is possibly TRBD1 (6 bases). The CDR3 is made up of 16 amino acids. Germline CDR1 and CDR2: MNHNS and SASEGT. Trimming shortened V by 4 bases and J by 5 bases, and 18 bases separated the two germline ends.

This clonotype has ten or more counts. The chain links TRBV3-1 to TRBJ2-1; D could derive from TRBD1 or TRBD2 (5 bases each). V was pared by 1 base and J by 12 bases, with 13 bases between. This CDR3 contains 13 residues. Germline V gene sequence: CDR1 LGHDT, CDR2 YNNKEL (reference sequence). The CDR3 loop is CASSQGRGSGQFF. The CDR3 nucleotides read TGTGCCAGCAGCCAAGGTCGGGGCAGTGGGCAGTTCTTC.

The table lists this clonotype with many counts. This chain links TRBV9 with TRBJ1-1; D possibly corresponds to TRBD1 (6 bases). The CDR3 spans 17 residues. The V and J ends lost 3 bases and 0 bases respectively, with 18 bases between them. In germline, CDR1 is SGDLS, CDR2 YYNGEE. The CDR3 protein is CASSESLGGDMNTEAFF. CDR3 coding DNA: TGTGCCAGCAGCGAGTCCTTAGGGGGTGACATGAACACTGAAGCTTTCTTT.

This clonotype was counted ten times or more. The rearrangement joins TRBV11-2 to TRBJ2-1, with 9 bases fitting TRBD2. V was pared by 4 bases and J by 4 bases, with 8 bases of the junction left unmatched. CDR3 length: 16 residues. The germline V gene has CDR1 SGHAT and CDR2 FQNNGV. CDR3 bases: TGTGCCAGCAGCTGGGAGACTAGCGGATTTTACAATGAGCAGTTCTTC. It is translated as CASSWETSGFYNEQFF.

This chain uses TRBV4-2 with TRBJ1-5; D is possibly TRBD1 (6 bases). The CDR3 length is 16 residues. V lost 0 bases and J lost 6, with 15 bases in between. CDR1 LGHNA and CDR2 YNFKEQ come from the germline V gene. The CDR3 DNA is TGTGCCAGCAGCCAAGATAAGACAGGTCGGGGTCAGCCCCAGCATTTT. Its protein is CASSQDKTGRGQPQHF.

This clonotype was counted at least ten times. The chain carries TRBV2 and TRBJ1-2; D may be TRBD1 (5 bases). This CDR3 has 12 residues. Trimming shortened V by 8 bases and J by 2 bases, and 9 bases separated the two germline ends. Germline V lookup: CDR1 SNHLY, CDR2 FYNNEI. The CDR3: CASGPGNYGYTF. The CDR3 DNA reads TGTGCCAGCGGGCCAGGGAACTATGGCTACACCTTC.

This clonotype was seen ten or more times. The chain joins TRBV28 to TRBJ2-5; D tentatively reads TRBD1 or TRBD2 (6 bases each). The V and J ends lost 7 bases and 7 bases respectively, with 16 bases between them. The CDR3 covers 13 residues. Germline lookup yields CDR1 MDHEN and CDR2 SYDVKM. For the CDR3, the DNA is TGTGCCAGCAACATCCGGGGGCGAGGGACCCAGTACTTC. Protein sequence: CASNIRGRGTQYF.

This clonotype showed up just a few times. The gene calls are TRBV4-1 and TRBJ1-1, with 7 bases identical to TRBD1. CDR3 length: 18 amino acids. Unmatched junction bases numbered 17, after V lost 2 bases and J lost 5 bases. From germline, CDR1 is MGHRA and CDR2 YSYEKL. The chain's CDR3 is CASSQFSIGQVGRTEAFF. The DNA of the CDR3 is TGCGCCAGCAGCCAATTTAGTATAGGACAGGTTGGTCGAACTGAAGCTTTCTTT.

This clonotype was detected only a few times. A much larger clonotype is one base distant, so this may be a read error. The J gene is TRBJ2-2, the V gene TRBV7-2; D perhaps matches TRBD2 (5 bases). Looked up from germline, CDR1 is SGHTA and CDR2 is FQGNSA. The CDR3 covers 16 residues. This chain's CDR3 is CVSSLDPGLYTGELFF. CDR3 in DNA: TGTGTCAGCAGCTTAGATCCCGGACTGTACACCGGGGAGCTGTTTTTT.

In this sample, this clonotype turned up many times. The gene calls are TRBV2 and TRBJ1-5, with a weak D call TRBD1 (5 bases). CDR1 and CDR2 (germline): SNHLY, FYNNEI. This CDR3 comprises 15 residues. Trimming shortened V by 5 bases and J by 9 bases, and 20 bases separated the two germline ends. CDR3 in amino acids: CASSSRTGVRGPQHF. CDR3 coding DNA: TGTGCCAGCAGTTCTAGAACAGGAGTCCGGGGGCCCCAGCATTTT.

This clonotype has ten or more counts. The chain recombines TRBV11-2 with TRBJ1-4; D not resolved. CDR3 length equals 13 residues. CDR1 and CDR2 (germline): SGHAT, FQNNGV. V lost 0 bases, J lost 7 bases, and 6 bases lay in between. The CDR3 loop is CASSLDRAEKLFF. The CDR3 region has the DNA TGTGCCAGCAGCTTAGATCGGGCTGAAAAACTGTTTTTT.

This clonotype showed up many times. Written as DNA, the CDR3 is TGTGCCATCAGGGGTACCGGGACAGGGGAGGAGACCCAGTACTTC. It translates to CAIRGTGTGEETQYF. The rearrangement links TRBV10-3 to TRBJ2-5; 10 positions agree with TRBD1. V shed 6 bases and J 5 bases; nucleotides not matched to a gene: 9. Germline-derived CDR1 and CDR2 are ENHRY and SYGVKD. This CDR3 contains 15 residues.

This clonotype was seen only a few times. V is TRBV9 and J is TRBJ2-3; D is unclear. This CDR3 has 15 amino acids. The ends were cut back, 2 bases at V and 2 bases at J, with 12 bases in the middle. The germline gives CDR1 SGDLS, CDR2 YYNGEE. The CDR3 region is CASSVELADTDTQYF. The CDR3 DNA is TGTGCCAGCAGCGTTGAGTTGGCTGACACAGATACGCAGTATTTT.

This clonotype occurred many times. The chain links TRBV5-6 to TRBJ1-6; D may be TRBD1 (5 bases). The CDR3 spans 15 residues. Per germline, CDR1 SGHDT and CDR2 YYEEEE. The V end lost 1 base, the J end lost 8 bases, and 13 bases lay between the germline ends. CDR3 coding DNA: TGTGCCAGCAGCTTGATGGGCAGGGCGGATTCACCCCTCCACTTT. As protein: CASSLMGRADSPLHF.

This clonotype has only a few counts. The chain carries TRBV6-1 and TRBJ1-1; unclear D gene. Per the germline V gene, CDR1 is MNHNS and CDR2 is SASEGT. The CDR3 covers 15 residues. V was trimmed by 3 bases and J by 5 bases, leaving 16 bases between them. CDR3: CASSDLQTRGTEAFF. The CDR3 bases are TGTGCCAGCAGTGACCTACAAACCCGAGGGACTGAAGCTTTCTTT.

On this clonotype: A much larger clone lies a single base off, so this may be a read error. Because it lacks the conserved phenylalanine or tryptophan at the end, this CDR3 is likely a read error. The chain recombines TRBV7-8 with TRBJ2-3; D gene ambiguous. V lost 2 bases and J lost 2, with 14 bases in between. Germline CDR1 SGHVS, CDR2 FQNEAQ. The CDR3 has 16 amino acids. The CDR3 spells CASSLRRELITDTQYL. In DNA, the CDR3 is TGTGCCAGCAGCTTACGCCGAGAGTTGATCACAGATACGCAGTATCTT.

The chain is built from TRBV7-9 and TRBJ2-7; TRBD1 agrees at 8 bases. V lost 4 bases and J lost 7; bases outside the gene matches: 12. The germline CDR1 and CDR2 sequences are SEHNR and FQNEAQ (reference sequence). CDR3 length: 15 residues. As DNA, the CDR3 is TGTGCCAGCAGCTCTCCGGGACAGGCTCGCGGGGAGCAGTACTTC. The encoded protein is CASSSPGQARGEQYF.

This clonotype was seen many times. CDR3 coding DNA: TGTGCCTGGAGTATAACCCTGACTAGCGGGGGTCCAGATACGCAGTATTTT. Its protein product is CAWSITLTSGGPDTQYF. The chain is built from TRBV30 and TRBJ2-3, with TRBD2 identical over 12 bases. With 2 bases clipped from V and 4 bases from J, the junction kept 10 bases outside the gene matches. Germline loops: CDR1 GTSNPN, CDR2 SVGIG (reference sequence). The CDR3 spans 17 residues.